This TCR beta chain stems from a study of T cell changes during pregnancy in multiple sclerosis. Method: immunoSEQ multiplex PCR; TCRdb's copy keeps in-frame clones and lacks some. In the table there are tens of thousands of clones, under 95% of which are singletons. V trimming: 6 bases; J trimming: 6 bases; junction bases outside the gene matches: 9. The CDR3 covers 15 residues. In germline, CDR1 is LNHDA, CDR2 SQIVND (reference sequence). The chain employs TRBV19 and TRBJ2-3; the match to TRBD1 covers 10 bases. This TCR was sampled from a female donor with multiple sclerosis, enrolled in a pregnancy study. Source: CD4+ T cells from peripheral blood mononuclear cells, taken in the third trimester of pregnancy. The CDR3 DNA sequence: TGTGCCAGTAGCCTCTCCGGGACAGGGGCCGATACGCAGTATTTT. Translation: CASSLSGTGADTQYF.